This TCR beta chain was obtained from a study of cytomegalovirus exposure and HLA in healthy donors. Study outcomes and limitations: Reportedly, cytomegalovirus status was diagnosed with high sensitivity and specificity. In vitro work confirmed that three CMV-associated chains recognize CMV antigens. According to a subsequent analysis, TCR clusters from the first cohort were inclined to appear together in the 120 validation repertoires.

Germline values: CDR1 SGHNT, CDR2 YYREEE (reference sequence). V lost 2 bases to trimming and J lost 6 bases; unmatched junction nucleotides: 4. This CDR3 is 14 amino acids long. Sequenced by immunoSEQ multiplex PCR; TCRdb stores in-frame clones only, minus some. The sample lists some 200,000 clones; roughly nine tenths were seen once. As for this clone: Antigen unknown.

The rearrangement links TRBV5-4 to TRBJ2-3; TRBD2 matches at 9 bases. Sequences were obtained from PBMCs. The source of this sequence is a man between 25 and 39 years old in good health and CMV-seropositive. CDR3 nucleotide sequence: TGTGCCAGCAGCTTTGCGGGGGGGGCGGATACGCAGTATTTT. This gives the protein CASSFAGGADTQYF.